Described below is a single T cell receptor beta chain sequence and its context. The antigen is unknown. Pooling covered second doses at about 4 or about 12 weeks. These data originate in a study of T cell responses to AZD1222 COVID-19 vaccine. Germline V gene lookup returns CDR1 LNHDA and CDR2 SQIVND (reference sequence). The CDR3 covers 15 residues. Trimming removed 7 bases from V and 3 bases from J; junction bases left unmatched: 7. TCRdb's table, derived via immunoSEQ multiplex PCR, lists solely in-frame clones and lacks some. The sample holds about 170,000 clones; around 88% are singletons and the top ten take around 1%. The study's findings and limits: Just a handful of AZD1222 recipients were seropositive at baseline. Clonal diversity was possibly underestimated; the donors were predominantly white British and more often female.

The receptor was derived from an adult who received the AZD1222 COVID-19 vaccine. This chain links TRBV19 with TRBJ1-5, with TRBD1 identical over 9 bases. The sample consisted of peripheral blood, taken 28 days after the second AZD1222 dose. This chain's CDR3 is CASTRGQGNNQPQHF. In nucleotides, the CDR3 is TGTGCCAGTACCCGAGGACAGGGGAACAATCAGCCCCAGCATTTT.